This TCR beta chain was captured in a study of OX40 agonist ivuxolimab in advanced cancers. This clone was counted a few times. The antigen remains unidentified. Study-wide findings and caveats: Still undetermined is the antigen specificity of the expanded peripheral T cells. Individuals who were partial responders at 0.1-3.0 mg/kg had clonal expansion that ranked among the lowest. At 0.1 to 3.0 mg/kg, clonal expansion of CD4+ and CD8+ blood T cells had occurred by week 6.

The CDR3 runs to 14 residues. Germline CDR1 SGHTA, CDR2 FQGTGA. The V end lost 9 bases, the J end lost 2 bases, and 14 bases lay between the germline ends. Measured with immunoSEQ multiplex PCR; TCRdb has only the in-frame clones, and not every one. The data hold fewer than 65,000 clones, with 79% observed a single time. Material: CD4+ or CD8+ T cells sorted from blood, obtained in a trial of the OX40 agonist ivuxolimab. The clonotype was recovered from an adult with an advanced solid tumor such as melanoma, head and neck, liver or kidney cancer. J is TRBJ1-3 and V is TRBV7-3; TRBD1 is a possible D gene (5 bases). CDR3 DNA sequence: TGTGCCAGACGCAGCAGGGAGACTGGAAACACCATATATTTT. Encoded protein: CARRSRETGNTIYF.